This note documents a single TCR beta chain sequence. This specimen comes from a study of shared T cell receptors in the human thymus. Deletions cut 4 bases from V and 8 bases from J, with 10 bases between. The CDR3 contains 11 residues. Per the germline V gene, CDR1 is DFQATT and CDR2 is SNEGSKA (reference sequence). Generated by immunoSEQ multiplex PCR, the TCRdb table keeps only in-frame clones and is missing some. The sample lists hundreds of thousands of clones, about 89% occurring once. These records were also assigned to another study, of human thymus T cells. That study reports: Immunologically healthy infants in Finland undergoing congenital heart defect surgery were the donors. Resections were taken during corrective heart surgery, and the thymus tissue came from these. An apparent bias in V and J gene usage was seen in thymic and blood repertoires. Thymic TCR repertoires of unrelated people reportedly overlapped highly.

Material for sequencing was thymocytes. The J gene is TRBJ2-3, the V gene TRBV20-1; possible D gene TRBD1, 5 bases. The source of this sequence is a boy in the first two years of life with a congenital heart defect. The CDR3 nucleotides read TGCAGTGCTATTCGCCAGGGTACGCAGTATTTT. This translates into CSAIRQGTQYF.